These 20 T cell receptor delta chains were sequenced from one sample in a study of gamma-delta T cells after stem cell transplantation. TCRdb redid clone calling on the RT-PCR reads using CATT. The sample holds fewer than 12,000 delta-chain clones, 1.3% seen once. Sequencing was done on a sample of gamma-delta T cells. The receptors shown here come from a human donor. It is not recorded whose cells these are; they may come from a transplant donor.

The CDR3 region is CACDTLAESGTGGFLEYNTDKLIF. The DNA of the CDR3 is TGTGCCTGTGACACTTTAGCGGAGTCGGGTACTGGGGGATTCCTGGAGTATAACACCGATAAACTCATCTTT. The chain uses TRDV2 and TRDJ1; 10 positions match TRDD3. Germline values: CDR1 GEAIGNYY, CDR2 EKD. V trimming: 1 base; J trimming: 0 bases; junction bases outside the gene matches: 28. This CDR3 spans 24 amino acids.

A remark on this clone: TCRdb's protein, taken from a much larger clone, differs from this DNA's translation at residue 15, likely owing to a read error; the protein displayed comes from the DNA. The chain uses TRDV2 and TRDJ1, with 10 bases aligning to TRDD3. Germline V lookup: CDR1 GEAIGNYY, CDR2 EKD. The CDR3 consists of 17 residues. CDR3 sequence: CACDAVAGGYYTDKPIF. In DNA, the CDR3 is TGTGCCTGTGACGCCGTTGCTGGGGGATATTACACCGATAAACCCATCTTT.

This clone has at least ten counts. The chain recombines TRDV2 with TRDJ1; 7 bases fit TRDD3. There are 17 residues in the CDR3. The V gene end was trimmed by 0 bases and the J gene end by 4 bases; junction bases not matched to a gene: 13. From germline, CDR1 is GEAIGNYY and CDR2 EKD. CDR3 sequence (DNA): TGTGCCTGTGACACCGTAATGGGGGACCGCCAGAACGATAAACTCATCTTT. Its translation: CACDTVMGDRQNDKLIF.

A word on this clone: The protein in TCRdb stems from a much larger clone and differs at residue 9 from this DNA's translation, likely a read error; here the protein is translated from the DNA. The rearrangement uses TRDV2 and TRDJ3; the D gene is possibly TRDD3 (5 bases). Germline values: CDR1 GEAIGNYY, CDR2 EKD. Trimming took 0 bases from V and 0 from J, leaving 11 bases between them. The CDR3 contains 18 residues. For the CDR3, the DNA is TGTGCCTGTGACACCGTCCGGGGAGGCTCCTGGGACACCCGACAGATGTTTTTC. As protein: CACDTVRGGSWDTRQMFF.

This clone was recorded a few times. TCRdb assigns this DNA the protein of a much larger clone, which departs from its translation at residue 5; this likely reflects a read error, and the protein shown comes from translating the DNA. This sequence joins TRDV2 and TRDJ1, with 12 bases matching TRDD3. CDR3 length: 18 residues. The J segment lost 3 bases and the V segment lost 3 bases, leaving 13 bases of the junction unmatched. CDR1 is GEAIGNYY, CDR2 EKD, per germline. This CDR3 is CACDPLLPGGYAPDKLIF. The DNA of the CDR3 is TGTGCCTGTGACCCCCTACTGCCTGGGGGATACGCGCCCGATAAACTCATCTTT.

This clone was counted only a few times. This is likely an artifact of a read error, given a far larger clone one base away. Other DNA sequences in this sample translate to the same CDR3. V and J are TRDV2 and TRDJ1; 13 positions agree with TRDD3. CDR1 is GEAIGNYY and CDR2 is EKD in the germline V gene. V was pared by 3 bases and J by 9 bases, with 12 bases of the junction left unmatched. This CDR3 is 16 amino acids long. Here the CDR3 reads CACDSLLGDTRGQLIF. CDR3 nucleotides: TGTGCCTGTGACTCTCTACTGGGGGATACGCGAGGGCAACTCATCTTT.

Concerning this clone itself: TCRdb attributes to this sequence the protein of a much larger clone, which differs from the DNA translation at residue 9; a read error is likely, and the protein displayed is translated from the DNA. The sample carries other DNA sequences with the same CDR3. The chain joins TRDV2 to TRDJ1, with D perhaps TRDD3 (5 bases). This CDR3 has 16 residues. V was pared by 0 bases and J by 1 base, with 14 bases between. CDR1 is GEAIGNYY, CDR2 EKD, per germline. DNA of the CDR3: TGTGCCTGTGACACCGTGGGGTCCCGGGGCACCGATAAACTCATCTTT. It specifies CACDTVGSRGTDKLIF.

This chain links TRDV2 with TRDJ1, with TRDD3 matching over 13 bases. This CDR3 is built from 16 residues. J gave up 0 bases and V 4 bases, and 4 bases lay outside the gene matches. The V gene's germline CDR1 is GEAIGNYY and CDR2 EKD. CDR3 region: CACDVLGDTYTDKLIF. The CDR3 DNA sequence: TGTGCCTGTGATGTACTGGGGGATACGTACACCGATAAACTCATCTTT.

V is TRDV2 and J is TRDJ1, with 12 bases that match TRDD3. J gave up 0 bases and V 4 bases, and 14 bases lay outside the gene matches. The CDR3 consists of 19 residues. CDR1 is GEAIGNYY and CDR2 is EKD in the germline V gene. CDR3 sequence: CACEELGDTSSRDTDKLIF. The CDR3 DNA follows: TGTGCCTGTGAAGAACTGGGGGATACAAGTAGCCGAGACACCGATAAACTCATCTTT.

This clone has just a few counts. The TCRdb protein comes from a much larger clone and disagrees with this DNA's translation at residue 4, likely due to a read error; the protein given here is derived from the DNA. The genes are TRDV2 and TRDJ1, with 8 bases matching TRDD3. There are 19 residues in the CDR3. CDR1 and CDR2 (germline): GEAIGNYY, EKD. CDR3 loop: CACGTARGWDTGRTDKLIF. Here the CDR3 DNA reads TGTGCCTGTGGCACCGCACGAGGCTGGGATACGGGGCGCACCGATAAACTCATCTTT.

This clone was found a few times. The rearrangement joins TRDV2 to TRDJ1; D perhaps matches TRDD3 (6 bases). Germline CDR1 GEAIGNYY, CDR2 EKD. The ends were cut back, 0 bases at V and 0 bases at J, with 16 bases in the middle. This CDR3 spans 17 amino acids. The CDR3 nucleotides are TGTGCCTGTGACACCGTACTGGGTTCCCTGTACACCGATAAACTCATCTTT. Translation: CACDTVLGSLYTDKLIF.

The J gene is TRDJ1, the V gene TRDV2, with 12 nucleotides matching TRDD3. CDR3 size: 17 residues. J gave up 1 base and V 3 bases, and 8 bases lay outside the gene matches. CDR1 and CDR2 (germline): GEAIGNYY, EKD. The CDR3 DNA is TGTGCCTGTGACCCACTGGGGGATACTGACGGCACCGATAAACTCATCTTT. Its protein is CACDPLGDTDGTDKLIF.

Regarding this clone: Translating this DNA gives a protein that differs at residue 8 from the TCRdb one, which belongs to a much larger clone; a read error is likely, and the protein shown is this translation. The chain joins TRDV2 to TRDJ1, with D tentatively TRDD3 (5 bases). The germline V gene has CDR1 GEAIGNYY and CDR2 EKD. The V gene lost 0 bases and the J gene lost 2 bases, with 15 bases spanning the gap. The length of the CDR3 is 16 residues. Written as DNA, the CDR3 is TGTGCCTGTGACACCTTGGGGACTATTTTAACCGATAAACTCATCTTT. Amino acid sequence: CACDTLGTILTDKLIF.

In regard to this clone: A much larger clone differs from this one at a single base, so this may be a read error. J is TRDJ1 and V is TRDV2; 9 positions agree with TRDD3. Germline-derived CDR1 and CDR2 are GEAIGNYY and EKD. Trimming took 0 bases from V and 0 from J; bases not matched to a gene: 7. CDR3 length equals 17 residues. The CDR3 loop reads CACDTVLGEPYTDKLIF. The CDR3 DNA reads as TGTGCCTGTGACACCGTACTGGGGGAACCGTACACCGATAAACTCATCTTT.

Comment on this clone: One base separates it from a far larger clone, so it is likely a read error. The sample holds other DNA sequences that translate to the same CDR3. The chain combines TRDV2 with TRDJ1, with D perhaps matching TRDD3 (6 bases). The length of the CDR3 is 18 residues. Trimming took 3 bases from V and 0 from J, leaving 22 bases between them. The V gene's germline CDR1 is GEAIGNYY and CDR2 EKD. CDR3 bases: TGTGCCTGTGACTCCCTCCCCGGGGGAAACGTCCACACCGATAAACTCATCTTT. Its translation is CACDSLPGGNVHTDKLIF.

This clone is medium-sized by share. The sample holds other DNA sequences that translate to the same CDR3. The rearrangement links TRDV2 to TRDJ3, with D possibly matching TRDD3 (6 bases). CDR1 and CDR2 (germline): GEAIGNYY, EKD. There are 20 residues in the CDR3. Trimming stripped 0 bases from V and 0 bases from J, with 17 bases between. The CDR3, as DNA: TGTGCCTGTGACACCGGCGCGGGGGGACAAAGCTCCTGGGACACCCGACAGATGTTTTTC. It translates to CACDTGAGGQSSWDTRQMFF.

Concerning this clone: The translation of this DNA and the TCRdb protein of a much larger clone differ at residue 15, probably owing to a read error; the protein shown here is translated from the DNA. The J gene is TRDJ1, the V gene TRDV2; TRDD3 matches 8 bases. The germline CDR1 and CDR2 sequences are GEAIGNYY and EKD. This CDR3 comprises 19 residues. The CDR3 DNA is TGTGCCTGTGACCCAATAGTATCTCCTGGGGGAATGGAAACCGGTAAACTCATCTTT. Amino acid sequence: CACDPIVSPGGMETGKLIF.

The chain employs TRDV2 and TRDJ1; 9 bases line up with TRDD3. The CDR3 consists of 18 residues. Germline CDR1 is GEAIGNYY and CDR2 is EKD. J was trimmed by 0 bases and V by 3 bases; bases with no gene match: 13. CDR3 nucleotides: TGTGCCTGTGACCCACTGGGGGACCCGACCCGATACACCGATAAACTCATCTTT. Translated, it gives CACDPLGDPTRYTDKLIF.

This clone is judged medium-sized. Additional DNA sequences in this sample encode the identical CDR3. The chain joins TRDV2 to TRDJ1; 8 positions match TRDD3. The CDR3 has 17 amino acids. Germline V gene sequence: CDR1 GEAIGNYY, CDR2 EKD. After removal of 0 bases from V and 1 base from J, the junction contained 9 bases not matched to a gene. CDR3 region: CACDTLLKGDITDKLIF. The CDR3 DNA reads as TGTGCCTGTGACACCCTTTTAAAGGGGGATATCACCGATAAACTCATCTTT.

This clone ranks as medium-sized. The genes are TRDV2 and TRDJ1, with 11 bases lining up with TRDD3. CDR1 is GEAIGNYY, CDR2 EKD, per germline. The CDR3 runs 20 residues. V was pared by 0 bases and J by 0 bases, with 14 bases of the junction left unmatched. The CDR3, as DNA: TGTGCCTGTGACACCATATTTCTGGGGGATACCCCTACCCACACCGATAAACTCATCTTT. This encodes CACDTIFLGDTPTHTDKLIF.